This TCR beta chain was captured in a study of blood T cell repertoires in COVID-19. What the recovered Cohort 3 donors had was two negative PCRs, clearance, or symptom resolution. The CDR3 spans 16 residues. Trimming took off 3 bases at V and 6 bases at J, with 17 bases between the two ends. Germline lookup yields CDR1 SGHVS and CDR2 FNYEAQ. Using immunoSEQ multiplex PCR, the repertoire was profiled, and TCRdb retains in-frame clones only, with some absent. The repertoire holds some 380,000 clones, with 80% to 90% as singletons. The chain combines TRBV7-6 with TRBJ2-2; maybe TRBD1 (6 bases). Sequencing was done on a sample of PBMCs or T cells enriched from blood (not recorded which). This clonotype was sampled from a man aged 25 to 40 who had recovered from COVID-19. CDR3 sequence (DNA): TGTGCCAGCAGCTTTTTATGGACAGTCGGATCCGGGGAGCTGTTTTTT. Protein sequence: CASSFLWTVGSGELFF. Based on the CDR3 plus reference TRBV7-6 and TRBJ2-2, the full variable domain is GAGVSQSPRYKVTKRGQDVALRCDPISGHVSLYWYRQALGQGPEFLTYFNYEAQQDKSGLPNDRFSAERPEGSISTLTIQRTEQRDSAMYRCASSFLWTVGSGELFFGEGSRLTVL.